Below are 19 T cell receptor beta chains sequenced from a single sample in a study of blood T cell repertoires in COVID-19. Produced via immunoSEQ multiplex PCR; TCRdb's table is partial and in-frame only. Of a few hundred thousand clones listed, more than 85% are singletons. Sequenced: peripheral blood. These TCRs come from a man aged 18-30 years with active or convalescent COVID-19.

To note about this clone: At one end the junction does not follow the germline gene, possibly because of a read error. The chain carries TRBV5-1 and TRBJ2-1; TRBD2 matches 8 bases. Germline assignment: CDR1 SGHRS and CDR2 YFSETQ. The CDR3 sequence is 14 residues long. CDR3 nucleotide sequence: TGCACCAGCAGCTTAGCGGGGATACGCAATGAGCAGTTCTTC. Translation gives CTSSLAGIRNEQFF.

Points on this clone: One end of the junction varies from germline; a read error may be responsible. The genes are TRBV7-7 and TRBJ2-1; 8 nucleotides match TRBD2. CDR1 and CDR2 from the germline V gene are SSHAT and FNYEAQ (reference sequence). CDR3 length equals 16 residues. CDR3 sequence reads: CASSLSGSRSYNEQFF. The CDR3 DNA reads as TGTGCTAGCAGCCTAAGCGGGAGTCGCTCCTACAATGAGCAGTTCTTC. Full variable domain (outside the CDR3, taken from reference TRBV7-7 and TRBJ2-1): GAGVSQSPRYKVTKRGQDVTLRCDPISSHATLYWYQQALGQGPEFLTYFNYEAQPDKSGLPSDRFSAERPEGSISTLTIQRTEQRDSAMYRCASSLSGSRSYNEQFFGPGTRLTVL.

The sample holds a few counts of this clone. The chain joins TRBV6-1 to TRBJ1-6; D is possibly TRBD1 (5 bases). V lost 2 bases and J 9 bases, leaving 11 bases between the germline ends. The CDR3 extends over 14 amino acids. Per the germline V gene, CDR1 is MNHNS and CDR2 is SASEGT. CDR3: CASSESGGASPLHF. DNA of the CDR3: TGTGCCAGCAGTGAATCCGGCGGGGCTTCACCCCTCCACTTT.

The rearrangement uses TRBV9 and TRBJ2-1; 9 nucleotides match TRBD2. The CDR3 extends over 15 amino acids. Germline-derived CDR1 and CDR2 are SGDLS and YYNGEE. The V gene end was trimmed by 0 bases and the J gene end by 6 bases; junction bases not matched to a gene: 4. The CDR3 region has the DNA TGTGCCAGCAGCGTAGATTTAGCGGGAGTCAATGAGCAGTTCTTC. Translation: CASSVDLAGVNEQFF.

The rearrangement joins TRBV5-5 to TRBJ1-4, with D perhaps TRBD1 (6 bases). Germline assignment: CDR1 SGHKS and CDR2 YYEKEE (reference sequence). V was cut by 4 bases and J by 0 bases, with 16 bases left in between. The CDR3 is made up of 17 amino acids. The chain's CDR3 is CASSPLTGRPTNEKLFF. The CDR3 coding sequence is TGTGCCAGCAGCCCCCTGACAGGCCGACCAACTAATGAAAAACTGTTTTTT.

J is TRBJ2-1 and V is TRBV9; TRBD1 matches 10 bases. The junction had 5 bases not matched to a gene; V was cut back by 4 bases and J by 7 bases. The germline V gene encodes CDR1 SGDLS and CDR2 YYNGEE. The CDR3 covers 14 residues. CDR3 sequence: CASSLGTGENEQFF. The CDR3 region has the DNA TGTGCCAGCAGCCTGGGGACAGGGGAGAATGAGCAGTTCTTC.

The chain carries TRBV27 and TRBJ2-2, with D possibly matching TRBD2 (5 bases). Germline V CDR1 and CDR2: MNHEY, SMNVEV (reference sequence). The CDR3 is made up of 14 amino acids. Trimming left V 8 bases short and J 1 base short, with 11 bases between. CDR3 sequence (DNA): TGTGCCAGCCGCCGGGGTCAGAACACCGGGGAGCTGTTTTTT. As protein: CASRRGQNTGELFF.

This clone was seen only once. The genes are TRBV27 and TRBJ2-1, with 8 positions matching TRBD1. The CDR3 has 12 residues. The ends lost 7 bases at V and 14 bases at J; junction bases unmatched: 10. Germline assignment: CDR1 MNHEY and CDR2 SMNVEV (reference sequence). CDR3 residues: CASTRGRDKEFF. The CDR3 nucleotides are TGTGCCAGCACCAGGGGGCGGGACAAGGAGTTCTTC.

This clone was detected once. V gene TRBV7-2 combines with J gene TRBJ2-7; 9 positions match TRBD2. This CDR3 has 15 amino acids. CDR1 SGHTA and CDR2 FQGNSA come from the germline V gene. Trimming cost V 2 bases and J 2 bases; bases outside gene matches: 4. CDR3 sequence: CASSLWLAGTYEQYF. As DNA, the CDR3 is TGTGCCAGCAGCTTATGGCTAGCGGGAACCTACGAGCAGTACTTC. The full variable domain, its missing parts supplied by reference TRBV7-2 and TRBJ2-7, is GAGVSQSPSNKVTEKGKDVELRCDPISGHTALYWYRQSLGQGLEFLIYFQGNSAPDKSGLPSDRFSAERTGGSVSTLTIQRTQQEDSAVYLCASSLWLAGTYEQYFGPGTRLTVT.

The chain uses TRBV29-1 and TRBJ1-4; D may be TRBD1 (6 bases). With 5 bases removed from V and 5 bases from J, the gap between germline ends came to 12 bases. There are 13 residues in the CDR3. Germline V gene lookup returns CDR1 SQVTM and CDR2 ANQGSEA. The DNA of the CDR3 is TGCAGCGTTAGAGGGACACCGAATGAAAAACTGTTTTTT. As protein: CSVRGTPNEKLFF.

This clone was detected only once. The genes are TRBV27 and TRBJ2-2, with TRBD2 matching over 10 bases. The CDR3 length is 18 residues. J gave up 3 bases and V 6 bases, and 13 bases lay outside the gene matches. Germline CDR1 and CDR2: MNHEY and SMNVEV (reference sequence). The CDR3 loop reads CASRAAGMGLAYTGELFF. CDR3 bases: TGTGCCAGCAGAGCCGCCGGTATGGGACTAGCGTACACCGGGGAGCTGTTTTTT.

The gene calls are TRBV9 and TRBJ1-3, with 9 bases lining up with TRBD1. Germline CDR1 and CDR2: SGDLS and YYNGEE. V was clipped by 3 bases and J by 3 bases; unmatched bases: 13. The CDR3 covers 18 residues. Written as DNA, the CDR3 is TGTGCCAGCAGCGCATTAGGGGGACAGGGTGCGAATGGAAACACCATATATTTT. Translating gives CASSALGGQGANGNTIYF.

The CDR3 bases are TGTGCCACCAGTGATCAGACTGTGGAGGGCAATGAGCAGTTCTTC. It yields the protein CATSDQTVEGNEQFF. This chain uses TRBV24-1 with TRBJ2-1; D might be TRBD2 (6 bases). This CDR3 region has 15 residues. V was shortened by 3 bases and J by 6 bases, with 14 bases between the two germline ends. Per the germline V gene, CDR1 is KGHDR and CDR2 is SFDVKD.

This chain joins TRBV29-1 and TRBJ1-1, with 9 bases matching TRBD1. The germline V gene has CDR1 SQVTM and CDR2 ANQGSEA. The length of the CDR3 is 14 residues. The V gene end was trimmed by 4 bases and the J gene end by 4 bases; junction bases not matched to a gene: 7. The CDR3 DNA reads as TGCAGCGTTGCTCCACAGGGGGCGGTCACTGAAGCTTTCTTT. This translates into CSVAPQGAVTEAFF.

The J gene is TRBJ2-7, the V gene TRBV4-2, with 11 bases that match TRBD2. Trimming removed 0 bases from V and 0 bases from J; junction bases left unmatched: 7. The CDR3 consists of 18 residues. Germline lookup yields CDR1 LGHNA and CDR2 YNFKEQ. The CDR3 DNA is TGTGCCAGCAGCCAAGATCCGACTAGCGGGACTAGCTCCTACGAGCAGTACTTC. Translated: CASSQDPTSGTSSYEQYF.

This chain connects TRBV5-1 to TRBJ2-7; TRBD2 matches at 8 bases. The V gene end was trimmed by 4 bases and the J gene end by 2 bases; junction bases not matched to a gene: 17. CDR1 SGHRS and CDR2 YFSETQ come from the germline V gene. The CDR3 is 18 amino acids. CDR3 bases: TGCGCCAGCAGCCCGGGGGGGAGAGCCACAGTCGGTGCCTACGAGCAGTACTTC. Its translation is CASSPGGRATVGAYEQYF.

The chain recombines TRBV12-3 or TRBV12-4 with TRBJ2-1, with D maybe TRBD1 (6 bases). Trimming left V 6 bases short and J 9 bases short, with 15 bases between. The CDR3 sequence is 13 residues long. Written as DNA, the CDR3 is TGTGCCAGCAGACGGGTGGGGGCCGGTGAGCAGTTCTTC. Protein sequence: CASRRVGAGEQFF.

This chain joins TRBV12-3 or TRBV12-4 and TRBJ1-3, with TRBD1 matching 7 bases. The CDR3 spans 13 residues. V was pared by 7 bases and J by 3 bases, with 3 bases of the junction left unmatched. The CDR3 sequence is CASKQGIGNTIYF. The CDR3 DNA is TGTGCCAGCAAACAGGGGATTGGAAACACCATATATTTT.

V is TRBV24-1 and J is TRBJ1-1; D perhaps matches TRBD1 (5 bases). Germline V gene sequence: CDR1 KGHDR, CDR2 SFDVKD. The CDR3 extends over 15 amino acids. V was shortened by 2 bases and J by 0 bases, with 9 bases between the two germline ends. The CDR3 DNA is TGTGCCACCAGTGATTCACAGGATATGAACACTGAAGCTTTCTTT. It encodes CATSDSQDMNTEAFF.